This T cell receptor (beta chain) is from a study of T-cell memory formation after mild COVID-19. Turning to the study itself: In these data, TCR clusters were largely donor specific.

Study-level points and caveats: Mainly CM and EM harbored the contracting CD4+ clones; mainly EMRA harbored the CD8+ ones. The finding that pre-infection memory included some responding clones suggested that cross-reactive memory joined.

This CDR3 contains 15 residues. Trimming stripped 6 bases from V and 5 bases from J, with 17 bases between. Germline V lookup: CDR1 MNHEY, CDR2 SVGAGI. Each CDR3 protein gets one entry after TCRdb re-called the 5' RACE reads with MiXCR. The top ten clones hold under 3.5% of a sample with approximately 210,000 distinct CDR3 sequences, 10% to 13% of them seen once. Comments on this clonotype: Its matching antigen is unknown.

The sequence was obtained from a man aged 18-30 years who had mild COVID-19 (a few samples of this study predate the infection). Cell type and time point are not known. The sample comprised PBMCs or a T cell subset sorted from them (not recorded which). The gene calls are TRBV6-5 and TRBJ1-5; the D gene is possibly TRBD1 (6 bases). CDR3 bases: TGTGCCAGCAGCCTCGGGGGCCCCCAGGATCAGCCCCAGCATTTT. Its protein product is CASSLGGPQDQPQHF.